The 18 T cell receptor beta chains below all came from one sample that was sequenced in a study of cytomegalovirus exposure and HLA in healthy donors. PCR primers comprised 60 Vbeta and 13 Jbeta primers. The repertoire was sequenced with immunoSEQ multiplex PCR; TCRdb's copy has only in-frame clones and lacks some. The sample is made up of 200,000 to 250,000 clones, and the top ten hold 0.75% to 1% of it. Specimen: PBMCs. The source of these receptors is a woman younger than 45 in good health and CMV-seropositive.

The chain uses TRBV5-1 and TRBJ1-3; TRBD1 matches 10 bases. The trim removed 7 bases at V and 0 bases at J, leaving 1 base unmatched. The CDR3 contains 14 residues. CDR1 and CDR2 from the germline V gene are SGHRS and YFSETQ. The CDR3 DNA is TGCGCCAGCGGGACAGGGGACTCTGGAAACACCATATATTTT. Its translation is CASGTGDSGNTIYF. The whole variable domain, filled in from reference TRBV5-1 and TRBJ1-3, reads KAGVTQTPRYLIKTRGQQVTLSCSPISGHRSVSWYQQTPGQGLQFLFEYFSETQRNKGNFPGRFSGRQFSNSRSEMNVSTLELGDSALYLCASGTGDSGNTIYFGEGSWLTVV.

The rearrangement uses TRBV19 and TRBJ2-2, with a tentative D call TRBD1 (6 bases). CDR3 length equals 14 residues. The ends were cut back, 5 bases at V and 8 bases at J, with 15 bases in the middle. Per germline, CDR1 LNHDA and CDR2 SQIVND (reference sequence). The DNA of the CDR3 is TGTGCCAGTAGTTCCCAGACAGGTCGGGGGGAGCTGTTTTTT. The encoded protein is CASSSQTGRGELFF.

The chain recombines TRBV19 with TRBJ2-2; 9 bases match TRBD2. The CDR3 covers 14 residues. Trimming removed 10 bases from V and 7 bases from J; junction bases left unmatched: 10. Per germline, CDR1 LNHDA and CDR2 SQIVND (reference sequence). In DNA, the CDR3 is TGTGCCACCAGGGGCGGGGGGGCCGACGGGGAGCTGTTTTTT. Its translation: CATRGGGADGELFF.

This chain links TRBV27 with TRBJ1-1; possibly TRBD1 for D (5 bases). Trimming removed 6 bases at V and 1 base at J, with 18 bases between. CDR1 is MNHEY, CDR2 SMNVEV, per germline (reference sequence). The CDR3 has 16 amino acids. In nucleotides, the CDR3 is TGTGCCAGCAGAGCGGGCAGTGAGGGGTGGAACACTGAAGCTTTCTTT. Translated, it gives CASRAGSEGWNTEAFF.

This rearrangement joins TRBV28 to TRBJ2-7; 7 bases match TRBD1. This CDR3 is 14 amino acids long. Trimming at V came to 6 bases and at J to 2 bases, leaving 7 bases not matched to a gene. Germline V CDR1 and CDR2: MDHEN, SYDVKM. Here the CDR3 reads CASSGQVTPYEQYF. CDR3 DNA sequence: TGTGCCAGCAGCGGACAGGTAACCCCCTACGAGCAGTACTTC.

The V gene is TRBV2, the J gene TRBJ1-2; D unresolved. Germline V lookup: CDR1 SNHLY, CDR2 FYNNEI. V lost 9 bases and J lost 8, with 13 bases in between. The CDR3 length is 11 residues. DNA of the CDR3: TGTGCCAGTGACGGGGAGTACGGCTACACCTTC. It codes for CASDGEYGYTF.

The chain combines TRBV12-2 with TRBJ2-2; the D call TRBD1 from the table was never checked on the DNA. TRBV12-2 is deemed a pseudogene. There are 18 residues in the CDR3. CDR3: CASRLPQGESANTGELFF. The CDR3 DNA reads as TGTGCAAGTCGCTTACCGCAAGGGGAATCAGCGAACACCGGGGAGCTGTTTTTT.

The chain uses TRBV11-2 and TRBJ2-7; tentative D call: TRBD2 (7 bases). The CDR3 has 15 amino acids. V was shortened by 1 base and J by 3 bases, with 13 bases between the two germline ends. Germline values: CDR1 SGHAT, CDR2 FQNNGV. Here the CDR3 reads CASSLVEGGGYEQYF. The CDR3 coding sequence is TGTGCCAGCAGCTTAGTTGAGGGAGGGGGCTACGAGCAGTACTTC. Combining the CDR3 with reference TRBV11-2 and TRBJ2-7 gives the whole variable domain EAGVAQSPRYKIIEKRQSVAFWCNPISGHATLYWYQQILGQGPKLLIQFQNNGVVDDSQLPKDRFSAERLKGVDSTLKIQPAKLEDSAVYLCASSLVEGGGYEQYFGPGTRLTVT.

The chain links TRBV29-1 to TRBJ2-7, with TRBD2 matching over 8 bases. The V segment lost 5 bases and the J segment 3 bases; nucleotides outside the gene matches: 6. Germline loops: CDR1 SQVTM, CDR2 ANQGSEA. The CDR3 consists of 13 residues. The DNA for the CDR3 is TGCAGCGTTAGAGCGGGAGCTGGCTACGAGCAGTACTTC. Translation gives CSVRAGAGYEQYF.

The chain combines TRBV2 with TRBJ1-4, with D possibly TRBD1 on 5 matching bases. The V gene's germline CDR1 is SNHLY and CDR2 FYNNEI. The CDR3 sequence is 15 residues long. The V end was cut by 1 base, the J end by 12 bases, with 18 bases between. The CDR3 DNA sequence: TGTGCCAGCAGTGAAGGGGTTTTTGGAAGCAGGGAACTGTTTTTT. Translation gives CASSEGVFGSRELFF.

The chain carries TRBV18 and TRBJ1-5; no reliable D call. The CDR3 contains 14 residues. V lost 2 bases to trimming and J lost 0 bases, with 5 bases between them. Germline loops: CDR1 KGHSH, CDR2 LQKENI. The CDR3 sequence: CASSPVYSNQPQHF. DNA for the CDR3: TGTGCCAGCTCACCAGTTTATAGCAATCAGCCCCAGCATTTT.

This chain links TRBV27 with TRBJ1-2, with 9 bases aligning to TRBD1. The J segment lost 4 bases and the V segment lost 3 bases, leaving 0 bases of the junction unmatched. This CDR3 comprises 13 residues. Per germline, CDR1 MNHEY and CDR2 SMNVEV (reference sequence). CDR3 coding DNA: TGTGCCAGCAGTTTGGACAGGGGCTATGGCTACACCTTC. Translation gives CASSLDRGYGYTF.

The chain carries TRBV19 and TRBJ1-1; tentative D call: TRBD1 (6 bases). The CDR3 length is 14 residues. CDR1 and CDR2 (germline): LNHDA, SQIVND (reference sequence). Trimming took 5 bases from V and 3 from J, leaving 13 bases between them. This CDR3 is CASSADRWDTEAFF. CDR3 nucleotide sequence: TGTGCCAGTAGTGCAGACAGGTGGGACACTGAAGCTTTCTTT.

This chain uses TRBV6-1 with TRBJ1-4, with TRBD1 matching over 7 bases. There are 17 residues in the CDR3. V gave up 4 bases and J gave up 0 bases; unmatched junction bases: 8. Germline CDR1 is MNHNS and CDR2 is SASEGT. CDR3: CASSGGTAPATNEKLFF. CDR3 bases: TGTGCCAGCAGTGGGGGGACAGCCCCAGCAACTAATGAAAAACTGTTTTTT.

The rearrangement links TRBV7-6 to TRBJ1-2; tentative D call: TRBD1 (5 bases). The CDR3 is 12 amino acids. Trimming cost V 3 bases and J 9 bases, with 11 bases left between them. Germline V gene lookup returns CDR1 SGHVS and CDR2 FNYEAQ. CDR3 amino acids: CASSLGGLSYTF. In DNA form, the CDR3 reads TGTGCCAGCAGCTTGGGGGGTCTGAGCTACACCTTC.

The rearrangement uses TRBV15 and TRBJ2-3; 10 nucleotides line up with TRBD1. V trimming: 1 base; J trimming: 5 bases; junction bases outside the gene matches: 6. Germline V CDR1 and CDR2: LNHNV, YYDKDF (reference sequence). The CDR3 totals 16 residues. This CDR3 is CATSRAGTGVGDTQYF. CDR3 DNA: TGTGCCACCAGCAGAGCCGGGACAGGGGTTGGAGATACGCAGTATTTT.

The J gene is TRBJ1-1, the V gene TRBV6-5, with D maybe TRBD1 (5 bases). CDR3 size: 15 residues. The V gene's germline CDR1 is MNHEY and CDR2 SVGAGI. V lost 2 bases and J 5 bases, leaving 15 bases between the germline ends. CDR3 DNA: TGTGCCAGCAGTTACACAGGTCCGGGGAGGACTGAAGCTTTCTTT. Translation: CASSYTGPGRTEAFF.

CDR3 region: CASSVDRTYGYTF. Written as DNA, the CDR3 is TGTGCCAGCAGCGTAGACAGGACCTATGGCTACACCTTC. J is TRBJ1-2 and V is TRBV9, with D perhaps TRBD1 (5 bases). The V gene lost 0 bases and the J gene lost 4 bases, with 7 bases spanning the gap. This CDR3 contains 13 residues. Looked up from germline, CDR1 is SGDLS and CDR2 is YYNGEE.